Each of the 5 T cell receptor beta chains below was sequenced from the same sample in a study of identical twins. Each CDR3 protein gets one entry after TCRdb re-called the 5' RACE reads with MiXCR. Here the sample spans around 1.7 million distinct CDR3 sequences, less than 40% being singletons. The specimen sequenced was cord blood. These TCRs come from a newborn girl in good health.

The gene calls are TRBV6-2 or TRBV6-3 and TRBJ2-5; 11 bases map to TRBD2. The trim removed 6 bases at V and 11 bases at J, leaving 14 bases unmatched. This CDR3 contains 15 residues. Looked up from germline, CDR1 is MNHEY and CDR2 is SVGEGT. As DNA, the CDR3 is TGTGCCAGCAGCCCGGGACTAGCGGCCCCCGATGAGCAGTACTTC. Its protein product is CASSPGLAAPDEQYF.

V usage is TRBV11-2 and J usage is TRBJ2-3; the match to TRBD2 covers 8 bases. Germline CDR1 is SGHAT and CDR2 is FQNNGV. V was clipped by 5 bases and J by 3 bases; unmatched bases: 4. The CDR3 runs to 14 residues. CDR3 loop: CASSTRLATDTQYF. The CDR3 DNA is TGTGCCAGCAGCACGCGACTAGCGACAGATACGCAGTATTTT.

V is TRBV7-9 and J is TRBJ2-5; TRBD2 aligns across 13 bases. V lost 5 bases to trimming and J lost 4 bases; unmatched junction nucleotides: 7. Germline lookup yields CDR1 SEHNR and CDR2 FQNEAQ (reference sequence). The CDR3 spans 16 residues. The CDR3, as DNA: TGTGCCAGCAGCCACGGACTAGCGGGAGTTCTAGAGACCCAGTACTTC. Its translation is CASSHGLAGVLETQYF.

The chain combines TRBV9 with TRBJ2-1; 7 positions agree with TRBD2. TRBJ2-7 matches the DNA end more closely, so the J call is doubtful. Germline-derived CDR1 and CDR2 are SGDLS and YYNGEE. The CDR3 consists of 17 residues. The CDR3 reads CASSRTGGLSSYNEQYF. The CDR3 nucleotides are TGTGCCAGCAGTCGTACGGGAGGCCTTAGCTCCTACAATGAGCAGTACTTC.

About this clonotype itself: At one of its ends the junction is not consistent with the germline gene, which may arise from a read error. The V and J genes are TRBV3-1 and TRBJ1-5; D remains unclear. The CDR3 covers 14 residues. The germline V gene has CDR1 LGHDT and CDR2 YNNKEL (reference sequence). CDR3 amino acids: CASSQDLRNQRQHF. Here the CDR3 DNA reads TGTGCCAGCAGCCAAGATCTGAGAAATCAGCGCCAGCATTTT. Full variable domain (remainder filled in from reference TRBV3-1 and TRBJ1-5): DTAVSQTPKYLVTQMGNDKSIKCEQNLGHDTMYWYKQDSKKFLKIMFSYNNKELIINETVPNRFSPKSPDKAHLNLHINSLELGDSAVYFCASSQDLRNQRQHFGDGTRLSIL.